Listed here is a single T cell receptor beta chain. The target antigen is unknown. The data stem from a study of cytomegalovirus exposure and HLA in healthy donors. Background on the study: Across 300 to 400 genotyped donors, approximately 80% landed in the Caucasian-associated ancestry cluster.

The CDR3 runs to 15 residues. CDR1 is SGHRS, CDR2 YFSETQ, per germline. This PCR relied on a set of 60 Vbeta primers and 13 Jbeta primers. Profiled with immunoSEQ multiplex PCR; TCRdb holds only in-frame clones, not every one. The sample records around 150,000 clones, 76% being singletons. General study results and limits: The study put around 180 TCR beta chains on its list as cytomegalovirus-associated. TCR beta chains associated with HLA were, in a later analysis, more clonally expanded than equally common others. In vitro testing confirmed a few CMV-associated chains as specific for CMV antigens.

The source material was PBMCs. The gene calls are TRBV5-1 and TRBJ2-5, with TRBD2 identical over 7 bases. TRBJ2-7 matches the DNA end more closely, so the J call is doubtful. The origin of this receptor is a woman aged 35 to 49 in good health and CMV-seronegative. CDR3 in amino acids: CASSPDRDYFYEQYF. The CDR3 DNA reads as TGCGCCAGCAGCCCGGACCGGGACTACTTCTACGAGCAGTACTTC.